Sequencing of this T cell receptor beta chain was carried out in a study of blood T cells in healthy people across ages. This clonotype has a handful of counts. Its specificity is not known. Study results and limitations: Versus aged donors, long-lived donors had higher diversity and more naive CD4+ cells. As naive T cell percentage varied, TCR beta diversity correlated strongly with it.

In germline, CDR1 is LNHNV, CDR2 YYDKDF (reference sequence). V lost 3 bases to trimming and J lost 9 bases; unmatched junction nucleotides: 5. The CDR3 is 15 residues long. Sample-barcoded 5' priming and a J-beta primer mix drove a second PCR of roughly 6 to 12 cycles. From the 5' RACE reads, TCRdb called clonotypes with MiXCR, one entry per CDR3 protein. The sample lists hundreds of thousands of distinct CDR3 sequences, approximately 30% occurring once. The material sequenced was blood. The rearrangement links TRBV15 to TRBJ1-4; 12 bases align to TRBD1. The sequence came from a woman of 80 years or more in good health. CDR3 sequence: CATSSRDRGLQKLFF. The CDR3 DNA is TGTGCCACCAGCAGCCGGGACAGGGGGCTTCAAAAACTGTTTTTT.